A single sample is the source of the 8 T cell receptor beta chains below, sequenced in a study of cytomegalovirus exposure and HLA in healthy donors. This PCR relied on a set of 60 Vbeta primers and 13 Jbeta primers. Libraries were prepared by immunoSEQ multiplex PCR; TCRdb keeps only in-frame clonotypes and omits some of them. The table has around 150,000 clones, about 80% seen once. Sequenced material: PBMCs. These TCRs come from a man in his thirties or forties in good health and CMV-seropositive.

V usage is TRBV6-1 and J usage is TRBJ1-2, with unresolved D. CDR1 is MNHNS and CDR2 is SASEGT in the germline V gene. Trimming took 6 bases from V and 0 from J, leaving 11 bases between them. The CDR3 has 14 residues. The CDR3 DNA reads TGTGCCAGCAGCACCCAGAATTCTAACTATGGCTACACCTTC. Residues: CASSTQNSNYGYTF.

The chain carries TRBV19 and TRBJ1-3, with TRBD1 as a possible D gene (5 bases). In germline, CDR1 is LNHDA, CDR2 SQIVND (reference sequence). The CDR3 loop spans 14 amino acids. V dropped 6 bases and J dropped 0 bases, with 9 bases sitting between them. CDR3 protein: CASRPGRSGNTIYF. As DNA, the CDR3 is TGTGCCAGTAGGCCAGGGCGCTCTGGAAACACCATATATTTT.

This rearrangement joins TRBV2 to TRBJ2-7; 13 bases match TRBD2. The CDR3 has 15 residues. Looked up from germline, CDR1 is SNHLY and CDR2 is FYNNEI. Trimming cost V 10 bases and J 7 bases; bases outside gene matches: 13. The CDR3 loop reads CAILRGLAGEGEQYF. The CDR3 DNA reads as TGTGCCATTTTAAGAGGACTAGCGGGAGAAGGGGAGCAGTACTTC. Using reference TRBV2 and TRBJ2-7 for the parts outside the CDR3, the full variable domain is EPEVTQTPSHQVTQMGQEVILRCVPISNHLYFYWYRQILGQKVEFLVSFYNNEISEKSEIFDDQFSVERPDGSNFTLKIRSTKLEDSAMYFCAILRGLAGEGEQYFGPGTRLTVT.

The chain combines TRBV2 with TRBJ2-7; D remains ambiguous. The V end lost 6 bases, the J end lost 2 bases, and 14 bases lay between the germline ends. The CDR3 loop spans 14 amino acids. The germline V gene has CDR1 SNHLY and CDR2 FYNNEI. The CDR3 DNA sequence: TGTGCCAGCAGCCAGAGAGGCCTTACCTACGAGCAGTACTTC. Translating it yields CASSQRGLTYEQYF.

This clone was detected only once. This rearrangement joins TRBV2 to TRBJ1-6; no firm D call. The CDR3 is 16 residues long. Trimming stripped 3 bases from V and 5 bases from J, with 14 bases between. Germline CDR1 SNHLY, CDR2 FYNNEI. CDR3: CASSDWESRNNSPLHF. CDR3 nucleotides: TGTGCCAGCAGTGACTGGGAGTCGCGCAATAATTCACCCCTCCACTTT.

This chain connects TRBV5-1 to TRBJ2-7, with a possible D match to TRBD2 (6 bases). Germline CDR1 is SGHRS and CDR2 is YFSETQ. V was clipped by 4 bases and J by 4 bases, with 12 bases between them. The CDR3 has 13 amino acids. CDR3 sequence: CASSPGDAYEQYF. The CDR3 DNA reads TGCGCCAGCAGCCCGGGGGACGCTTACGAGCAGTACTTC.

The chain recombines TRBV5-1 with TRBJ1-1; no clear D gene. V was shortened by 1 base and J by 0 bases, with 7 bases between the two germline ends. Looked up from germline, CDR1 is SGHRS and CDR2 is YFSETQ. The CDR3 is 14 residues long. CDR3 in amino acids: CASSLNSLNTEAFF. The CDR3 DNA reads as TGCGCCAGCAGCTTGAACAGCCTGAACACTGAAGCTTTCTTT.

This sequence joins TRBV7-9 and TRBJ1-5; TRBD1 matches at 10 bases. Germline V gene sequence: CDR1 SEHNR, CDR2 FQNEAQ (reference sequence). The CDR3 consists of 16 residues. The V and J ends lost 4 bases and 3 bases, in that order; junction bases with no gene match: 6. The chain's CDR3 is CASSSGTGEPNQPQHF. The CDR3 DNA reads TGTGCCAGCAGCTCCGGGACAGGGGAGCCCAATCAGCCCCAGCATTTT.